Below are 10 T cell receptor beta chains sequenced from a single sample in a study of early T cells in non-severe SARS-CoV-2 infection. TCRdb re-called the 5' RACE reads through MiXCR, storing one row per CDR3 protein. The sample lists about 76,000 distinct CDR3 sequences; approximately 11% were seen once. The sequenced sample consisted of whole blood. These receptors all come from an adult who was a healthcare worker with PCR-confirmed SARS-CoV-2 infection or an uninfected control (not recorded which).

This clonotype was found a few times. V usage is TRBV5-7 and J usage is TRBJ2-5; TRBD1 matches at 8 bases. TRBV5-7 is an open reading frame, and its role is uncertain. This CDR3 is 15 amino acids long. The V and J ends lost 4 bases and 2 bases, in that order; junction bases with no gene match: 7. The CDR3 here is CASSLGQGEQETQYF. The CDR3 nucleotides are TGTGCCAGCAGCCTAGGACAGGGAGAACAAGAGACCCAGTACTTC.

This clonotype was seen at least ten times. The chain recombines TRBV11-2 with TRBJ2-5; no firm D call. V was cut by 0 bases and J by 2 bases, with 4 bases left in between. Looked up from germline, CDR1 is SGHAT and CDR2 is FQNNGV. The CDR3 length is 13 residues. CDR3 protein: CASSLERQETQYF. Written as DNA, the CDR3 is TGTGCCAGCAGCTTAGAACGGCAAGAGACCCAGTACTTC. The full variable domain, with the rest looked up from reference TRBV11-2 and TRBJ2-5, is EAGVAQSPRYKIIEKRQSVAFWCNPISGHATLYWYQQILGQGPKLLIQFQNNGVVDDSQLPKDRFSAERLKGVDSTLKIQPAKLEDSAVYLCASSLERQETQYFGPGTRLLVL.

This clonotype was observed a few times. The rearrangement uses TRBV6-2 or TRBV6-3 and TRBJ1-5; D perhaps matches TRBD1 (5 bases). The CDR3 length is 13 residues. The germline CDR1 and CDR2 sequences are MNHEY and SVGEGT. Trimming pared 2 bases from V and 7 bases from J, leaving 9 bases between. CDR3 DNA sequence: TGTGCCAGCAGTTACGAGGGGTCCCAGCCCCAGCATTTT. Its protein product is CASSYEGSQPQHF.

The chain has TRBV4-3 and TRBJ2-3; 10 bases agree with TRBD2. J was trimmed by 0 bases and V by 1 base; bases with no gene match: 4. CDR1 LGHNA and CDR2 YSLEER come from the germline V gene. The CDR3 has 17 amino acids. Here the CDR3 DNA reads TGCGCCAGCAGCCAAGGATTAGCGGGGGGTAGCACAGATACGCAGTATTTT. This codes for CASSQGLAGGSTDTQYF.

This clonotype was detected a few times. V is TRBV6-7 and J is TRBJ2-2, with TRBD1 identical over 7 bases. TRBV6-7 is identified as an open reading frame with a role that is uncertain. This CDR3 region has 17 residues. Unmatched junction bases numbered 8, after V lost 0 bases and J lost 4 bases. CDR3 residues: CASSYSDGGQATGELFF. DNA of the CDR3: TGTGCCAGCAGTTACTCGGATGGCGGACAGGCCACCGGGGAGCTGTTTTTT.

This clonotype has a handful of counts. This chain uses TRBV7-6 with TRBJ2-1, with 9 bases matching TRBD2. CDR3 length: 17 residues. Germline V lookup: CDR1 SGHVS, CDR2 FNYEAQ. The V gene end was trimmed by 5 bases and the J gene end by 0 bases; junction bases not matched to a gene: 8. CDR3 loop: CASSPIAGASSYNEQFF. In DNA, the CDR3 is TGTGCCAGCAGCCCCATAGCGGGAGCAAGCTCCTACAATGAGCAGTTCTTC.

The CDR3 DNA sequence: TGTGCCAGCAGCACCCGCCGCGGGGGTAGATACAATGAGCAGTTCTTC. It specifies CASSTRRGGRYNEQFF. The chain carries TRBV7-8 and TRBJ2-1; 7 nucleotides align to TRBD2. The V segment lost 5 bases and the J segment 4 bases; nucleotides outside the gene matches: 11. The CDR3 runs 16 residues. Germline values: CDR1 SGHVS, CDR2 FQNEAQ.

This clonotype was detected ten times or more. The V gene is TRBV29-1, the J gene TRBJ2-5; D is uncertain. Trimming took 6 bases from V and 4 from J, leaving 12 bases between them. Germline V gives CDR1 SQVTM, CDR2 ANQGSEA. This CDR3 is built from 12 residues. The chain's CDR3 is CSVYTLGETQYF. The CDR3 DNA is TGCAGCGTCTACACGCTGGGAGAGACCCAGTACTTC.

This clonotype has more than one count but fewer than ten. This sequence joins TRBV11-2 and TRBJ2-7; 8 nucleotides line up with TRBD2. The CDR3 is 15 amino acids. Trimming removed 1 base from V and 6 bases from J; junction bases left unmatched: 8. Germline CDR1 reads SGHAT; CDR2 reads FQNNGV. The CDR3 bases are TGTGCCAGCAGCTTAGGGGCGGGGGGCCCGCCCGAGCAGTACTTC. Translation: CASSLGAGGPPEQYF.

This clonotype appeared many times. The chain couples TRBV6-2 or TRBV6-3 to TRBJ2-1; 9 bases agree with TRBD2. V lost 3 bases, J lost 4 bases, and 7 bases stayed unmatched. The CDR3 is 16 residues long. Germline V CDR1 and CDR2: MNHEY, SVGEGT. The DNA of the CDR3 is TGTGCCAGCAGTTATACCCCGGGACTAGCTTACAATGAGCAGTTCTTC. This encodes CASSYTPGLAYNEQFF.